This paragraph reports one T cell receptor beta chain. The data were obtained in a study of blood T cells in healthy people across ages. V dropped 3 bases and J dropped 4 bases, with 15 bases sitting between them. The V gene's germline CDR1 is LGHDT and CDR2 YNNKEL (reference sequence). This CDR3 is 15 amino acids long. Combining a sample-barcoded 5' primer with a J-beta primer mix, a second PCR ran for roughly 7 to 12 cycles. TCRdb redid the calling of the 5' RACE reads with MiXCR, one entry per CDR3 protein. The sample has more than 500,000 distinct CDR3 sequences; around 27% are singletons. The sample was also reused in another study, on T cells of mothers and their children. That source reports: Slightly higher overlap, not significant, was seen in related mother-child pairs than in unrelated pairs.

This sequence was found in a boy younger than 10 in good health. This rearrangement joins TRBV3-1 to TRBJ1-2; D possibly corresponds to TRBD1 (5 bases). Specimen: blood. The CDR3 region is CASSQGYAGGYGYTF. In DNA, the CDR3 is TGTGCCAGCAGCCAGGGCTACGCGGGGGGCTATGGCTACACCTTC. Full variable domain (rest looked up from reference TRBV3-1 and TRBJ1-2): DTAVSQTPKYLVTQMGNDKSIKCEQNLGHDTMYWYKQDSKKFLKIMFSYNNKELIINETVPNRFSPKSPDKAHLNLHINSLELGDSAVYFCASSQGYAGGYGYTFGSGTRLTVV.